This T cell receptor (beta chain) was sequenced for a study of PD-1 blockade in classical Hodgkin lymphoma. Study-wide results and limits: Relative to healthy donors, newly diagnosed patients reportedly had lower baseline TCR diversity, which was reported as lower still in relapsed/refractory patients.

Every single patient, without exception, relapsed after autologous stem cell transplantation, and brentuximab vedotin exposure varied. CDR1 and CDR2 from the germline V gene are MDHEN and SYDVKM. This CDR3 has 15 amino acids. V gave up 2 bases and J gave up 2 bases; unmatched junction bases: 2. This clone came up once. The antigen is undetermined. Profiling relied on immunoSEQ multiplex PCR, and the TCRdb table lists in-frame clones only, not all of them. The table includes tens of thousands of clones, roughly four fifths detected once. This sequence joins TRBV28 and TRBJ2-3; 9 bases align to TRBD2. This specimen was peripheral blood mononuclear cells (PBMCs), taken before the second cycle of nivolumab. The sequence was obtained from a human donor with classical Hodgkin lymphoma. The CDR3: CASSLAGGHTDTQYF. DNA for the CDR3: TGTGCCAGCAGTTTAGCGGGGGGGCACACAGATACGCAGTATTTT. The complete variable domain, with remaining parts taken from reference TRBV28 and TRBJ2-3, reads DVKVTQSSRYLVKRTGEKVFLECVQDMDHENMFWYRQDPGLGLRLIYFSYDVKMKEKGDIPEGYSVSREKKERFSLILESASTNQTSMYLCASSLAGGHTDTQYFGPGTRLTVL.